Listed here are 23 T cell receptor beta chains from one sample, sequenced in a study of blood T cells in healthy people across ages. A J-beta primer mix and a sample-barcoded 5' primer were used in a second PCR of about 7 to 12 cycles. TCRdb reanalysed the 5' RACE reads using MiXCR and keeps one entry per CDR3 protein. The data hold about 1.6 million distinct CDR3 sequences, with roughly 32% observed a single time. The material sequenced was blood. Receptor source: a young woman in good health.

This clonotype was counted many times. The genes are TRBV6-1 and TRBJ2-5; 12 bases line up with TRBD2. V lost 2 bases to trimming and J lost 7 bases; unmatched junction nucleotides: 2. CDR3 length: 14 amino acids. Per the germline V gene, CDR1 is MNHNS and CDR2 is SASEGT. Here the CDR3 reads CASSELTSGRTQYF. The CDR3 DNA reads TGTGCCAGCAGTGAATTGACTAGCGGGAGGACCCAGTACTTC.

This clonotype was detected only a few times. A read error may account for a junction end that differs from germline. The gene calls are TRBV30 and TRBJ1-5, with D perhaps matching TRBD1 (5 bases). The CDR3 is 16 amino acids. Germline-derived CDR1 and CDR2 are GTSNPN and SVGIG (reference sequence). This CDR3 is CAWSGARASGNQPQHF. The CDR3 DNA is TGCGCCTGGAGTGGGGCTCGAGCCTCTGGGAATCAGCCCCAGCATTTT.

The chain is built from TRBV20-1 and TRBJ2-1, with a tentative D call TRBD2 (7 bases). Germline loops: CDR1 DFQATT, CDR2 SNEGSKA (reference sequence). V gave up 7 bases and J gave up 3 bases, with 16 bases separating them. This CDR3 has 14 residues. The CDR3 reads CSVTRGAYYNEQFF. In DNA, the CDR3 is TGCAGTGTCACACGGGGGGCTTACTACAATGAGCAGTTCTTC.

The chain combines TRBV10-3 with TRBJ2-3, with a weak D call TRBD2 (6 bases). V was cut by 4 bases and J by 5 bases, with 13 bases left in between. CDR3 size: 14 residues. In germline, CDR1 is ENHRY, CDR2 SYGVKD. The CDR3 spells CAISGDGRGDTQYF. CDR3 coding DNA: TGTGCCATCAGTGGAGACGGGAGAGGAGATACGCAGTATTTT.

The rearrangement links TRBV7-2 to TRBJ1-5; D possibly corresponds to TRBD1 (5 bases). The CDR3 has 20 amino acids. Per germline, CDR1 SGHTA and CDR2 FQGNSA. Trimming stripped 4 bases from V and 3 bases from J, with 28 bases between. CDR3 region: CASSSRHPQTVGLLNQPQHF. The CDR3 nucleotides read TGTGCCAGCAGCTCCCGTCATCCCCAGACGGTGGGACTCCTCAATCAGCCCCAGCATTTT.

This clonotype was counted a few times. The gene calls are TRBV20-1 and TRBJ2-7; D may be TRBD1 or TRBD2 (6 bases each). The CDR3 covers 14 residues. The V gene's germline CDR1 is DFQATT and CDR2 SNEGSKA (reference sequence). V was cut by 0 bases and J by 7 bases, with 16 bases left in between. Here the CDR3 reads CSAREPAGQREQYF. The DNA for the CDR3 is TGCAGTGCTAGAGAGCCCGCGGGACAAAGGGAGCAGTACTTC.

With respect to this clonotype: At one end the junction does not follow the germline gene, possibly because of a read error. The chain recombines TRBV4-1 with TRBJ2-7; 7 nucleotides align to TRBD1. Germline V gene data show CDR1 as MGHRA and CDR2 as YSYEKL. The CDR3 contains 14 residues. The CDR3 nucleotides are TGCACCAGCAGCATAACGACAGGGACCTACGAGCAGTACTTC. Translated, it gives CTSSITTGTYEQYF.

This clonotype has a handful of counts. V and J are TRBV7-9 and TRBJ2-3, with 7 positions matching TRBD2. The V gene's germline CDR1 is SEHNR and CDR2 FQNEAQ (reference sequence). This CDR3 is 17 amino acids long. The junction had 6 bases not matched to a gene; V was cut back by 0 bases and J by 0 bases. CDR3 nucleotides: TGTGCCAGCAGCTTAGCGGGGGAGGGCAGGAGCACAGATACGCAGTATTTT. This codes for CASSLAGEGRSTDTQYF.

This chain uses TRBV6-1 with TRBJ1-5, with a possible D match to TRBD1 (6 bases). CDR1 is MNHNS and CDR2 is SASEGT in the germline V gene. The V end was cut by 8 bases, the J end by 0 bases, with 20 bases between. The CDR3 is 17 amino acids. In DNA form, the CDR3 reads TGTGCCAGCGACGTTGGGAGGACAGTTAATAGCAATCAGCCCCAGCATTTT. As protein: CASDVGRTVNSNQPQHF.

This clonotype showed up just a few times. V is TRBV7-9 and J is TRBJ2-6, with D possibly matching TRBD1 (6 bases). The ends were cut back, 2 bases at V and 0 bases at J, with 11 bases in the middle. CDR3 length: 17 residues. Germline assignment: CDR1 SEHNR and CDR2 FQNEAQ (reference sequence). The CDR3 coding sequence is TGTGCCAGCAGCTTAACACAGGGTGACTCTGGGGCCAACGTCCTGACTTTC. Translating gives CASSLTQGDSGANVLTF.

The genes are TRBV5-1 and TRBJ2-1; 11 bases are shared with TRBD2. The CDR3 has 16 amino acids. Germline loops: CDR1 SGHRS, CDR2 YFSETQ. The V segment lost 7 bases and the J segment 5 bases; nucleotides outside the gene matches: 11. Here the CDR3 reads CASSKISGGAHNEQFF. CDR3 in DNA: TGCGCCAGCTCCAAAATTAGCGGGGGGGCCCACAATGAGCAGTTCTTC.

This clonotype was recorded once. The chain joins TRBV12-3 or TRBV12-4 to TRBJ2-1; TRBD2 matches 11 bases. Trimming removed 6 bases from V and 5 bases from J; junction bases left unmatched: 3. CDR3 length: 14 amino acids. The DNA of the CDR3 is TGTGCCAGCAGACTAGCGGGAGTCCACAATGAGCAGTTCTTC. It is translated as CASRLAGVHNEQFF.

The CDR3: CSARDAVSPNTGELFF. The CDR3 DNA follows: TGCAGTGCTAGAGATGCGGTATCTCCCAACACCGGGGAGCTGTTTTTT. The chain couples TRBV20-1 to TRBJ2-2, with D unresolved. The CDR3 sequence is 16 residues long. The germline gives CDR1 DFQATT, CDR2 SNEGSKA (reference sequence). V lost 0 bases and J lost 2, with 13 bases in between.

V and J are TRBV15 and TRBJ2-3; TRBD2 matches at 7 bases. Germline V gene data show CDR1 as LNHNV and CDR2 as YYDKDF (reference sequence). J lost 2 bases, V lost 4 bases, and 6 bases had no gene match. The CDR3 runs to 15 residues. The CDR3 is CATSKGLGLTDTQYF. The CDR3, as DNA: TGTGCCACCAGCAAAGGACTAGGTCTCACAGATACGCAGTATTTT.

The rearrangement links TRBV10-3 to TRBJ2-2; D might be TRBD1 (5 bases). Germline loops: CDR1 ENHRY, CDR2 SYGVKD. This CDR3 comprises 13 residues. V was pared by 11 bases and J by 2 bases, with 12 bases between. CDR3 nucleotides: TGTGCCTCACGACAGAGTAACACCGGGGAGCTGTTTTTT. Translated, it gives CASRQSNTGELFF.

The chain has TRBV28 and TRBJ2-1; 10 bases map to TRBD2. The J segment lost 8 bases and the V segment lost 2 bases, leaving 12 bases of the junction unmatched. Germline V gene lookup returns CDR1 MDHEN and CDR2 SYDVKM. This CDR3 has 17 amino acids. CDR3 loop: CASSLNLGTSVSDEQFF. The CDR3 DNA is TGTGCCAGCAGTTTAAATCTTGGGACTAGCGTGTCGGATGAGCAGTTCTTC. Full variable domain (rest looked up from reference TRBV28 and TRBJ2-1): DVKVTQSSRYLVKRTGEKVFLECVQDMDHENMFWYRQDPGLGLRLIYFSYDVKMKEKGDIPEGYSVSREKKERFSLILESASTNQTSMYLCASSLNLGTSVSDEQFFGPGTRLTVL.

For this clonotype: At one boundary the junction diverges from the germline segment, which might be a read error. The CDR3 region is CAGSQIQGGKNIQYF. The CDR3 bases are TGTGCCGGCAGCCAAATACAGGGAGGCAAAAACATTCAGTACTTC. V and J are TRBV14 and TRBJ2-4; D tentatively fits TRBD1 or TRBD2 (6 bases each). Germline CDR1 SGHDN, CDR2 FVKESK. The CDR3 length is 15 residues.

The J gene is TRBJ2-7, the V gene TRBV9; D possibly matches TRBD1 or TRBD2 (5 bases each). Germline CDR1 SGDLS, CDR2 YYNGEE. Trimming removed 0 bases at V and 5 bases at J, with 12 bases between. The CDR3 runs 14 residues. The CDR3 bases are TGTGCCAGCAGCGTAGGAGGGGTGGGCGACGAGCAGTACTTC. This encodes CASSVGGVGDEQYF.

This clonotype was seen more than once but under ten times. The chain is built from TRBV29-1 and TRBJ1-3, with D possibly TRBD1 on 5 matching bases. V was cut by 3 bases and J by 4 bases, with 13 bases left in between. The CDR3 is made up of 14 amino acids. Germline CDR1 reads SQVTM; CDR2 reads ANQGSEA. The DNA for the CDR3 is TGCAGCGTTGAGGCGGGGGTGCAAGGAAACACCATATATTTT. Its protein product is CSVEAGVQGNTIYF.

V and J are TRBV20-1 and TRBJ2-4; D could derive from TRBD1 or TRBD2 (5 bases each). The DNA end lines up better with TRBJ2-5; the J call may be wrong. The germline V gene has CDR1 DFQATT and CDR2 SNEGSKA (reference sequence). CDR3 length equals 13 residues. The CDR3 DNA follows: TGCAGTGCAGCCGGGACCCTGCGGGAGACCCAGTACTTC. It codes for CSAAGTLRETQYF.

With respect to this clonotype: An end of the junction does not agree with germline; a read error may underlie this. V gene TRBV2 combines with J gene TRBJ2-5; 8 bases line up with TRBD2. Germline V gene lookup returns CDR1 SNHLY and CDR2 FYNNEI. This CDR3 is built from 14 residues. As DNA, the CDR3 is TGTGCCAGGAGCGGGAGTAAGAGCCAAGAGGCCCAGTACTTC. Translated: CARSGSKSQEAQYF.

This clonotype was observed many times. The CDR3 protein is CSAPSGPYTEAFF. The CDR3 DNA is TGCAGTGCCCCCAGCGGACCGTACACTGAAGCTTTCTTT. The rearrangement joins TRBV20-1 to TRBJ1-1; D gene ambiguous. The V and J ends lost 6 bases and 3 bases respectively, with 14 bases between them. The CDR3 is made up of 13 amino acids. The germline V gene encodes CDR1 DFQATT and CDR2 SNEGSKA (reference sequence).

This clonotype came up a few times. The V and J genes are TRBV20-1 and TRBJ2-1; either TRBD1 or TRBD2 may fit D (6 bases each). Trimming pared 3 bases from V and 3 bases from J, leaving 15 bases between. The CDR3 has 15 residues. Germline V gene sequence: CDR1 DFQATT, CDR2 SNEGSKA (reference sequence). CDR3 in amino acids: CSASTTSRGYNEQFF. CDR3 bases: TGCAGTGCTAGCACTACTAGCAGGGGCTACAATGAGCAGTTCTTC.